The 30 T cell receptor beta chains in this list originate from one sample, sequenced in a study of response to subunit inactivated influenza vaccine. TCRdb re-called the RT-PCR reads through MiXCR, storing one row per CDR3 protein. Of about 700,000 distinct CDR3 sequences listed, approximately 14% are singletons. The sample here was PBMCs from blood, taken 14 days before vaccination. Receptor source: a man over 45 who received an inactivated influenza vaccine.

This clonotype was observed a few times. The DNA for the CDR3 is TGTGCCAGCAGCCAAACAGGGGGCAGAAGTAATGAGCAGTTCTTC. This gives the protein CASSQTGGRSNEQFF. J is TRBJ2-1 and V is TRBV7-3, with TRBD1 matching 9 bases. J lost 7 bases, V lost 5 bases, and 9 bases had no gene match. This CDR3 comprises 15 residues. Germline V CDR1 and CDR2: SGHTA, FQGTGA. Complete variable domain (other parts from reference TRBV7-3 and TRBJ2-1): GAGVSQTPSNKVTEKGKYVELRCDPISGHTALYWYRQSLGQGPEFLIYFQGTGAADDSGLPNDRFFAVRPEGSVSTLKIQRTERGDSAVYLCASSQTGGRSNEQFFGPGTRLTVL.

This clonotype was detected only a few times. The rearrangement links TRBV20-1 to TRBJ2-2; 7 bases line up with TRBD2. With 2 bases clipped from V and 4 bases from J, the junction kept 1 base outside the gene matches. Germline CDR1 DFQATT, CDR2 SNEGSKA (reference sequence). The CDR3 runs 13 residues. The CDR3 sequence is CSARLAVTGELFF. The CDR3 coding sequence is TGCAGTGCTAGACTAGCGGTCACCGGGGAGCTGTTTTTT.

Many counts were recorded for this clonotype. The chain couples TRBV7-9 to TRBJ2-3; 8 bases agree with TRBD1. Germline assignment: CDR1 SEHNR and CDR2 FQNEAQ (reference sequence). Trimming removed 5 bases from V and 0 bases from J; junction bases left unmatched: 4. The CDR3 spans 15 residues. The CDR3 nucleotides read TGTGCCAGCAGCCCCGGACAGGGTAGCACAGATACGCAGTATTTT. Its translation is CASSPGQGSTDTQYF.

This clonotype has at least ten counts. The chain is built from TRBV12-3 or TRBV12-4 and TRBJ1-1; the D gene is possibly TRBD1 (5 bases). The V end was cut by 3 bases, the J end by 1 base, with 9 bases between. The CDR3 has 14 residues. CDR3 nucleotide sequence: TGTGCCAGCAGTTTGAGGGGAACGAACACTGAAGCTTTCTTT. Its protein product is CASSLRGTNTEAFF.

The rearrangement uses TRBV3-1 and TRBJ2-1; 9 nucleotides line up with TRBD2. Germline V gives CDR1 LGHDT, CDR2 YNNKEL (reference sequence). The ends lost 3 bases at V and 5 bases at J; junction bases unmatched: 11. The CDR3 contains 17 residues. The DNA for the CDR3 is TGTGCCAGCAGCCAGGGTACCGGGACTAGCAGCGACAATGAGCAGTTCTTC. It translates to CASSQGTGTSSDNEQFF.

A few counts support this clonotype. The rearrangement links TRBV27 to TRBJ1-4, with no clear D. Germline CDR1 reads MNHEY; CDR2 reads SMNVEV (reference sequence). This CDR3 is built from 14 residues. Between the trimmed V and J ends, which lost 6 bases and 8 bases, there was a span of 16 bases. As DNA, the CDR3 is TGTGCCAGCAGCTTACAGCACAGAGGAGAAAAACTGTTTTTT. This sequence encodes CASSLQHRGEKLFF.

This clonotype has more than one count but fewer than ten. The rearrangement links TRBV20-1 to TRBJ1-1, with TRBD1 as a possible D gene (6 bases). Trimming pared 5 bases from V and 1 base from J, leaving 17 bases between. Germline V lookup: CDR1 DFQATT, CDR2 SNEGSKA (reference sequence). The CDR3 extends over 15 amino acids. For the CDR3, the DNA is TGCAGTGCTCCGATCCGGACAGCTTGGAACACTGAAGCTTTCTTT. Protein sequence: CSAPIRTAWNTEAFF.

The J gene is TRBJ2-1, the V gene TRBV5-1, with D perhaps TRBD1 or TRBD2 (5 bases each). V was shortened by 3 bases and J by 6 bases, with 7 bases between the two germline ends. The CDR3 is 12 residues long. The germline V gene encodes CDR1 SGHRS and CDR2 YFSETQ. The CDR3, as DNA: TGCGCCAGCAGCTGGGACCTCAATGAGCAGTTCTTC. Translated: CASSWDLNEQFF.

The chain is built from TRBV11-2 and TRBJ2-7; the D is unclear. This CDR3 has 15 residues. V was clipped by 1 base and J by 3 bases, with 13 bases between them. The germline gives CDR1 SGHAT, CDR2 FQNNGV. The CDR3 DNA follows: TGTGCCAGCAGCTTAGTGGACGGAAAACTCTACGAGCAGTACTTC. Residues: CASSLVDGKLYEQYF.

This sequence joins TRBV7-9 and TRBJ1-2; D not certain. This CDR3 spans 13 amino acids. V lost 5 bases to trimming and J lost 5 bases, with 12 bases between them. The germline gives CDR1 SEHNR, CDR2 FQNEAQ (reference sequence). The CDR3 DNA follows: TGTGCCAGCAGCCATGGGGAGACTTATGGCTACACCTTC. Translated, it gives CASSHGETYGYTF.

In its sample, this clonotype was seen a few times. This chain uses TRBV5-1 with TRBJ2-1; TRBD1 is a possible D gene (6 bases). The germline V and J ends were trimmed by 5 bases and 0 bases, with 15 bases remaining between them. Looked up from germline, CDR1 is SGHRS and CDR2 is YFSETQ. CDR3 length: 16 residues. The CDR3 sequence: CASRPGAGSSYNEQFF. Here the CDR3 DNA reads TGCGCCAGCAGGCCAGGGGCTGGGAGCTCCTACAATGAGCAGTTCTTC.

This rearrangement joins TRBV20-1 to TRBJ2-3; D is perhaps TRBD2 (6 bases). Deletions cut 4 bases from V and 3 bases from J, with 17 bases between. Germline V gives CDR1 DFQATT, CDR2 SNEGSKA (reference sequence). The CDR3 loop spans 15 amino acids. Here the CDR3 reads CSATLRSGLTDTQYF. As DNA, the CDR3 is TGCAGTGCTACACTTCGGAGCGGGTTGACAGATACGCAGTATTTT.

Ten or more counts support this clonotype. The rearrangement uses TRBV29-1 and TRBJ1-2, with D possibly TRBD1 on 6 matching bases. The ends were cut back, 0 bases at V and 4 bases at J, with 12 bases in the middle. CDR1 is SQVTM, CDR2 ANQGSEA, per germline. The CDR3 length is 14 residues. The CDR3 sequence: CSVEDRVQGYGYTF. CDR3 DNA: TGCAGCGTTGAAGATCGGGTACAGGGCTATGGCTACACCTTC.

The chain has TRBV4-2 and TRBJ1-1; no firm D call. The germline CDR1 and CDR2 sequences are LGHNA and YNFKEQ. Trimming left V 0 bases short and J 5 bases short, with 7 bases between. The CDR3 runs 13 residues. Written as DNA, the CDR3 is TGTGCCAGCAGCCAAGATGGGTGGACTGAAGCTTTCTTT. Its protein product is CASSQDGWTEAFF.

This clonotype was seen a handful of times. The chain couples TRBV29-1 to TRBJ2-1, with D hard to call. Per the germline V gene, CDR1 is SQVTM and CDR2 is ANQGSEA. The CDR3 has 14 residues. V lost 4 bases, J lost 1 base, and 11 bases lay in between. The CDR3 sequence: CSVGPSSSYNEQFF. CDR3 coding DNA: TGCAGCGTTGGGCCCTCTAGTTCCTACAATGAGCAGTTCTTC.

The chain is built from TRBV11-2 and TRBJ1-1; possibly TRBD1 for D (6 bases). The germline CDR1 and CDR2 sequences are SGHAT and FQNNGV. With 8 bases removed from V and 1 base from J, the gap between germline ends came to 11 bases. The CDR3 consists of 13 residues. As DNA, the CDR3 is TGTGCCAGCGGAAGCAGGGGGAACACTGAAGCTTTCTTT. Translated: CASGSRGNTEAFF.

This clonotype was observed a handful of times. The V and J genes are TRBV6-2 or TRBV6-3 and TRBJ2-2, with a tentative D call TRBD2 (6 bases). The CDR3 loop spans 15 amino acids. Germline assignment: CDR1 MNHEY and CDR2 SVGEGT. The V and J ends lost 2 bases and 6 bases respectively, with 13 bases between them. CDR3 protein: CASSYTGGFPGELFF. The CDR3 bases are TGTGCCAGCAGTTACACAGGAGGGTTCCCCGGGGAGCTGTTTTTT.

This clonotype was detected ten times or more. The rearrangement links TRBV6-1 to TRBJ2-3, with D unclear. CDR1 is MNHNS, CDR2 SASEGT, per germline. Trimming removed 6 bases from V and 1 base from J, with 8 bases in between. The CDR3 sequence is 13 residues long. CDR3 in DNA: TGTGCCAGCAGGTTGTATCGCACAGATACGCAGTATTTT. It codes for CASRLYRTDTQYF.

The chain employs TRBV29-1 and TRBJ2-1; possible D gene TRBD2, 5 bases. Germline V gene sequence: CDR1 SQVTM, CDR2 ANQGSEA. V was clipped by 4 bases and J by 4 bases, with 11 bases between them. This CDR3 is 13 amino acids long. CDR3 residues: CSVVGSVYNEQFF. CDR3 DNA sequence: TGCAGCGTTGTAGGTAGCGTATACAATGAGCAGTTCTTC.

This clonotype was observed a single time. A read error may produce the germline difference seen at one junction end. The chain links TRBV12-3 or TRBV12-4 to TRBJ1-4; TRBD1 is a possible D gene (5 bases). The CDR3 contains 13 residues. CDR3 sequence (DNA): TGTGCCAGCAGTTTACGGGGGGGTGAAGAACTGTTTTTT. Its translation: CASSLRGGEELFF.

This clonotype has just a few counts. The chain links TRBV6-2 or TRBV6-3 to TRBJ2-3; D is ambiguous. This CDR3 region has 13 residues. V dropped 6 bases and J dropped 2 bases, with 9 bases sitting between them. From germline, CDR1 is MNHEY and CDR2 SVGEGT. CDR3 nucleotides: TGTGCCAGCAGACGCGACAACACAGATACGCAGTATTTT. Amino acid sequence: CASRRDNTDTQYF.

This sequence joins TRBV13 and TRBJ1-1; no clear D gene. V lost 2 bases and J lost 0, with 7 bases in between. The CDR3 is made up of 14 amino acids. The germline V gene has CDR1 PRHDT and CDR2 FYEKMQ (reference sequence). CDR3 amino acids: CASSLSHLNTEAFF. CDR3 in DNA: TGTGCCAGCAGCTTATCACACCTGAACACTGAAGCTTTCTTT.

This chain joins TRBV14 and TRBJ1-3; 7 bases fit TRBD1. From germline, CDR1 is SGHDN and CDR2 FVKESK. The CDR3 length is 14 residues. The ends lost 6 bases at V and 6 bases at J; junction bases unmatched: 8. CDR3 sequence: CASRRGGAENTIYF. CDR3 DNA sequence: TGTGCCAGCAGAAGAGGGGGCGCTGAAAACACCATATATTTT.

This clonotype was seen ten or more times. The chain has TRBV2 and TRBJ1-6, with D possibly TRBD1 on 5 matching bases. This CDR3 region has 15 residues. Between the trimmed V and J ends, which lost 4 bases and 7 bases, there was a span of 14 bases. The germline gives CDR1 SNHLY, CDR2 FYNNEI. CDR3 residues: CASSVRGRGNSPLHF. CDR3 DNA sequence: TGTGCCAGCAGTGTGCGGGGGAGGGGAAATTCACCCCTCCACTTT.

This clonotype was seen ten or more times. The rearrangement uses TRBV12-3 or TRBV12-4 and TRBJ2-6, with D perhaps matching TRBD1 (6 bases). Trimming removed 6 bases at V and 1 base at J, with 7 bases between. The CDR3 has 14 amino acids. In DNA form, the CDR3 reads TGTGCCAGCAGAGACAGGTCTGGGGCCAACGTCCTGACTTTC. It codes for CASRDRSGANVLTF.

This clonotype was counted a few times. The CDR3 DNA is TGTGCCAGCAGATCTGCACAGGGGCTCACTGAAGCTTTCTTT. Its translation: CASRSAQGLTEAFF. J is TRBJ1-1 and V is TRBV5-5; TRBD1 matches at 7 bases. The CDR3 consists of 14 residues. The ends lost 5 bases at V and 4 bases at J; junction bases unmatched: 8. Per the germline V gene, CDR1 is SGHKS and CDR2 is YYEKEE (reference sequence).

CDR3 sequence (DNA): TGTGCCAGCAGCCCGCTGGGACTAGCGGGGGACGAGCAGTACTTC. Residues: CASSPLGLAGDEQYF. The chain recombines TRBV7-9 with TRBJ2-7; 14 nucleotides agree with TRBD2. V lost 5 bases to trimming and J lost 5 bases; unmatched junction nucleotides: 5. The CDR3 loop spans 15 amino acids. The germline gives CDR1 SEHNR, CDR2 FQNEAQ (reference sequence). The full variable domain, in which reference TRBV7-9 and TRBJ2-7 provide the parts outside the CDR3, is DTGVSQNPRHKITKRGQNVTFRCDPISEHNRLYWYRQTLGQGPEFLTYFQNEAQLEKSRLLSDRFSAERPKGSFSTLEIQRTEQGDSAMYLCASSPLGLAGDEQYFGPGTRLTVT.

CDR3 region: CASSLSGRLNNEQFF. The CDR3 region has the DNA TGTGCCAGCAGCTTAAGCGGGCGATTAAACAATGAGCAGTTCTTC. The gene calls are TRBV7-2 and TRBJ2-1; tentatively, D is TRBD2 (6 bases). Germline CDR1 SGHTA, CDR2 FQGNSA. This CDR3 has 15 residues. Trimming shortened V by 2 bases and J by 5 bases, and 13 bases separated the two germline ends.

This clonotype was seen at least ten times. This rearrangement joins TRBV11-2 to TRBJ1-1; D is ambiguous. This CDR3 region has 15 residues. The V end was cut by 0 bases, the J end by 1 base, with 9 bases between. Germline CDR1 is SGHAT and CDR2 is FQNNGV. As DNA, the CDR3 is TGTGCCAGCAGCTTAGATCGAGGAGGGAACACTGAAGCTTTCTTT. It translates to CASSLDRGGNTEAFF.

This chain joins TRBV5-1 and TRBJ2-7; 12 nucleotides agree with TRBD1. The CDR3 length is 14 residues. Germline values: CDR1 SGHRS, CDR2 YFSETQ. With 3 bases clipped from V and 6 bases from J, the junction kept 4 bases outside the gene matches. The CDR3 spells CASSWGQGAVEQYF. CDR3 coding DNA: TGCGCCAGCAGCTGGGGACAGGGGGCTGTCGAGCAGTACTTC.